This passage covers 16 T cell receptor beta chains from one sample sequenced in a study of T cell responses to AZD1222 COVID-19 vaccine. This table comes from immunoSEQ multiplex PCR, and its TCRdb copy is limited to in-frame clones, with some not included. The sample carries under 120,000 clones, around 94% recorded once. Sequenced material: peripheral blood, taken on day 0 of AZD1222 vaccination. These receptors were collected from an adult in good health.

The chain combines TRBV6-2 or TRBV6-3 with TRBJ2-1, with D perhaps assigned TRBD1 or TRBD2 (5 bases each). Trimming shortened V by 2 bases and J by 2 bases, and 10 bases separated the two germline ends. Germline CDR1 reads MNHEY; CDR2 reads SVGEGT. The CDR3 is 15 residues long. The CDR3 DNA is TGTGCCAGCAGTTACGAGGTGGGGGCCTACAATGAGCAGTTCTTC. Protein: CASSYEVGAYNEQFF.

The chain links TRBV28 to TRBJ1-5, with 9 bases fitting TRBD1. The length of the CDR3 is 15 residues. The germline V gene encodes CDR1 MDHEN and CDR2 SYDVKM. Trimming at V came to 2 bases and at J to 4 bases, leaving 3 bases not matched to a gene. The CDR3 sequence is CASSLGGTGNQPQHF. The CDR3 region has the DNA TGTGCCAGCAGTTTAGGAGGGACAGGGAATCAGCCCCAGCATTTT.

The chain has TRBV5-6 and TRBJ2-7; no definite D call. Trimming left V 1 base short and J 3 bases short, with 5 bases between. This CDR3 is built from 12 residues. Germline assignment: CDR1 SGHDT and CDR2 YYEEEE. CDR3 DNA sequence: TGTGCCAGCAGCTTGCCAAACTACGAGCAGTACTTC. This sequence encodes CASSLPNYEQYF.

This chain's CDR3 is CASSVGDGGRPQHF. The CDR3 nucleotides are TGTGCCAGCAGCGTAGGGGATGGGGGAAGGCCCCAGCATTTT. The chain is built from TRBV9 and TRBJ1-5; D might be TRBD1 (5 bases). Trimming removed 0 bases from V and 9 bases from J, with 13 bases in between. Germline values: CDR1 SGDLS, CDR2 YYNGEE. This CDR3 has 14 amino acids.

V and J are TRBV7-2 and TRBJ1-3, with D unresolved. Trimming stripped 4 bases from V and 3 bases from J, with 10 bases between. The CDR3 extends over 14 amino acids. Germline V CDR1 and CDR2: SGHTA, FQGNSA. CDR3 sequence reads: CASSYDMYGNTIYF. The CDR3 bases are TGTGCCAGCAGCTACGACATGTATGGAAACACCATATATTTT.

This clone was observed once. This chain links TRBV5-1 with TRBJ2-5; weak D call: TRBD2 (5 bases). The CDR3 totals 14 residues. The germline gives CDR1 SGHRS, CDR2 YFSETQ. The V end lost 0 bases, the J end lost 4 bases, and 10 bases lay between the germline ends. CDR3 nucleotide sequence: TGCGCCAGCAGCTTGGTTCCTAGCTTAGAGACCCAGTACTTC. As protein: CASSLVPSLETQYF.

The chain employs TRBV4-1 and TRBJ1-1; TRBD1 is a possible D gene (5 bases). The V gene's germline CDR1 is MGHRA and CDR2 YSYEKL. V lost 0 bases to trimming and J lost 1 base, with 18 bases between them. CDR3 length equals 18 residues. The CDR3 reads CASSQDGNRLLQNTEAFF. Written as DNA, the CDR3 is TGCGCCAGCAGCCAAGATGGGAACAGGCTACTCCAGAACACTGAAGCTTTCTTT.

The chain employs TRBV2 and TRBJ2-1; 7 bases agree with TRBD2. CDR1 is SNHLY and CDR2 is FYNNEI in the germline V gene. The junction had 8 bases not matched to a gene; V was cut back by 2 bases and J by 7 bases. This CDR3 spans 15 amino acids. The CDR3 here is CASSEMGGSWNEQFF. The CDR3 region has the DNA TGTGCCAGCAGTGAAATGGGCGGGAGCTGGAATGAGCAGTTCTTC. Variable domain in full (rest from reference TRBV2 and TRBJ2-1): EPEVTQTPSHQVTQMGQEVILRCVPISNHLYFYWYRQILGQKVEFLVSFYNNEISEKSEIFDDQFSVERPDGSNFTLKIRSTKLEDSAMYFCASSEMGGSWNEQFFGPGTRLTVL.

The chain has TRBV27 and TRBJ1-2; D ambiguous. CDR3 length: 16 amino acids. CDR1 is MNHEY and CDR2 is SMNVEV in the germline V gene (reference sequence). The V end lost 0 bases, the J end lost 0 bases, and 11 bases lay between the germline ends. The CDR3 DNA reads TGTGCCAGCAGTTTATCTTTCGGGGTAGCTAACTATGGCTACACCTTC. It encodes CASSLSFGVANYGYTF.

The chain is built from TRBV11-2 and TRBJ2-5; 7 nucleotides agree with TRBD1. Germline V lookup: CDR1 SGHAT, CDR2 FQNNGV. The junction had 6 bases not matched to a gene; V was cut back by 4 bases and J by 1 base. The CDR3 totals 15 residues. The CDR3 region has the DNA TGTGCCAGCAGCTCGTCGGACAGGTTCCAAGAGACCCAGTACTTC. As protein: CASSSSDRFQETQYF.

The V gene is TRBV18, the J gene TRBJ1-6, with TRBD1 matching over 10 bases. V lost 6 bases and J lost 7; bases outside the gene matches: 3. The CDR3 totals 14 residues. Germline V CDR1 and CDR2: KGHSH, LQKENI. The CDR3 DNA reads as TGTGCCAGCTCCCCGGGACAGGGGAATTCACCCCTCCACTTT. It yields the protein CASSPGQGNSPLHF.

The V and J genes are TRBV7-9 and TRBJ1-1; tentatively, D is TRBD1 (5 bases). The CDR3 totals 17 residues. Trimming removed 1 base at V and 0 bases at J, with 15 bases between. Germline lookup yields CDR1 SEHNR and CDR2 FQNEAQ (reference sequence). DNA of the CDR3: TGTGCCAGCAGCTTAGGGTACAAGCCGGACATGAACACTGAAGCTTTCTTT. Its translation is CASSLGYKPDMNTEAFF.

The gene calls are TRBV15 and TRBJ2-6; no clear D. This CDR3 spans 15 amino acids. Trimming took off 5 bases at V and 4 bases at J, with 12 bases between the two ends. CDR1 and CDR2 from the germline V gene are LNHNV and YYDKDF (reference sequence). The DNA for the CDR3 is TGTGCCACCAGCCCCGAAGTGACCGGGGCCAACGTCCTGACTTTC. Translating gives CATSPEVTGANVLTF.

The DNA for the CDR3 is TGTGCCAGCAGTTATGGACGGGTCTCTGGAAACACCATATATTTT. As protein: CASSYGRVSGNTIYF. The V gene is TRBV6-5, the J gene TRBJ1-3, with D uncertain. Trimming removed 3 bases at V and 0 bases at J, with 9 bases between. Per germline, CDR1 MNHEY and CDR2 SVGAGI. This CDR3 contains 15 residues.

The V call is TRBV19, the J call TRBJ2-2, with 8 nucleotides matching TRBD1. Trimming at V came to 1 base and at J to 4 bases, leaving 2 bases not matched to a gene. The CDR3 spans 15 residues. Germline V gives CDR1 LNHDA, CDR2 SQIVND (reference sequence). This CDR3 reads CASSIGGTGTGELFF. CDR3 coding DNA: TGTGCCAGTAGTATAGGAGGGACAGGCACCGGGGAGCTGTTTTTT.

The chain couples TRBV6-1 to TRBJ2-1, with a tentative D call TRBD1 (6 bases). In germline, CDR1 is MNHNS, CDR2 SASEGT. V was trimmed by 2 bases and J by 1 base, leaving 12 bases between them. This CDR3 comprises 16 residues. The CDR3 nucleotides are TGTGCCAGCAGTGAATACCAGGGGCTGTCCTACAATGAGCAGTTCTTC. Translation gives CASSEYQGLSYNEQFF.